The present T cell receptor beta chain was sequenced within a study of shared clonotypes between healthy human individuals. The method was immunoSEQ multiplex PCR; TCRdb's version includes in-frame clones alone and lacks a portion of them. The sample lists some 2,400,000 clones, approximately 96% occurring once. Points on this clone: The target antigen is unknown.

This CDR3 is 14 amino acids long. Trimming stripped 3 bases from V and 4 bases from J, with 13 bases between. Germline lookup yields CDR1 SGDLS and CDR2 YYNGEE. Study conclusions and caveats: Generally, naive subsets came out with larger estimated richness than memory subsets.

The sequenced material came from naive CD4+ T cells sorted from blood. Regarding subset: CD45RA+ positively selected. The chain carries TRBV9 and TRBJ2-5, with D perhaps given as TRBD1 or TRBD2 (5 bases each). The clonotype was recovered from a man aged 18 to 30 in good health. The CDR3 here is CASSGGPSSETQYF. CDR3 sequence (DNA): TGTGCCAGCAGCGGGGGACCGAGTTCAGAGACCCAGTACTTC.